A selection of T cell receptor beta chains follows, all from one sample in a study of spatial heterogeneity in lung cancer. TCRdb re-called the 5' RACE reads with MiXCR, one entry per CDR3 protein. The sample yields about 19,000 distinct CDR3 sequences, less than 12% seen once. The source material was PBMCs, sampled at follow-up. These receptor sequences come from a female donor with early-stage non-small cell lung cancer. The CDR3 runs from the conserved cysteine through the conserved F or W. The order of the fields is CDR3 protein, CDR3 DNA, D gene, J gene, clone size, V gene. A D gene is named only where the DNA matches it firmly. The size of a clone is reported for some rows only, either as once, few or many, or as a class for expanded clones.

CDR3 protein: CSASGGANQPQHF; CDR3 DNA: TGCAGTGCTAGTGGGGGGGCTAATCAGCCCCAGCATTTT; D gene: NA; J gene: TRBJ1-5; clone size: many; V gene: TRBV20-1
CDR3 protein: CASSQAARTSGSFGQFF; CDR3 DNA: TGCGCCAGCAGCCAAGCTGCACGGACTAGCGGGAGCTTCGGGCAGTTCTTC; D gene: TRBD2; J gene: TRBJ2-1; clone size: many; V gene: TRBV4-1
CDR3 protein: CASSLRVDTEAFF; CDR3 DNA: TGTGCCAGCAGCTTAAGGGTCGACACTGAAGCTTTCTTT; D gene: NA; J gene: TRBJ1-1; clone size: few; V gene: TRBV7-9
CDR3 protein: CASSSDLILGGELFF; CDR3 DNA: TGCGCCAGCAGCTCGGACTTAATCTTAGGCGGGGAGCTGTTTTTT; D gene: NA; J gene: TRBJ2-2; clone size: many; V gene: TRBV5-1
CDR3 protein: CASSTDRHGYTF; CDR3 DNA: TGTGCCAGCTCTACTGACAGGCATGGCTACACCTTC; D gene: NA; J gene: TRBJ1-2; clone size: many; V gene: TRBV18
CDR3 protein: CASSTAVYGYTF; CDR3 DNA: TGTGCCAGCAGTACAGCAGTCTATGGCTACACCTTC; D gene: NA; J gene: TRBJ1-2; clone size: NA; V gene: TRBV28
CDR3 protein: CASSPSGSEAEQYF; CDR3 DNA: TGCGCCAGCAGCCCTAGCGGGAGTGAAGCCGAGCAGTACTTC; D gene: TRBD2; J gene: TRBJ2-7; clone size: many; V gene: TRBV5-1
CDR3 protein: CASSLRTSGGVQDTQYF; CDR3 DNA: TGTGCCAGCTCACTACGGACTAGCGGGGGGGTACAAGATACGCAGTATTTT; D gene: TRBD2; J gene: TRBJ2-3; clone size: few; V gene: TRBV18
CDR3 protein: CASSQLGQGDRAYGYTF; CDR3 DNA: TGTGCCAGCAGCCAACTCGGACAGGGAGATAGAGCCTATGGCTACACCTTC; D gene: TRBD1; J gene: TRBJ1-2; clone size: many; V gene: TRBV4-2
CDR3 protein: CASSSPFRGNTEAFF; CDR3 DNA: TGCGCCAGCAGTTCCCCCTTCCGGGGAAACACTGAAGCTTTCTTT; D gene: NA; J gene: TRBJ1-1; clone size: many; V gene: TRBV5-1
CDR3 protein: CASSFRRSSYNEQFF; CDR3 DNA: TGCGCCAGCAGCTTCAGACGGTCTTCCTACAATGAGCAGTTCTTC; D gene: NA; J gene: TRBJ2-1; clone size: many; V gene: TRBV5-1
CDR3 protein: CSARTSGRRYEQFF; CDR3 DNA: TGCAGTGCTAGGACTAGCGGGAGAAGGTATGAGCAGTTCTTC; D gene: TRBD2; J gene: TRBJ2-1; clone size: many; V gene: TRBV20-1
CDR3 protein: CASSFSEGTEAFF; CDR3 DNA: TGTGCCAGCAGCTTTAGTGAGGGAACTGAAGCTTTCTTT; D gene: NA; J gene: TRBJ1-1; clone size: few; V gene: TRBV11-2
CDR3 protein: CASSLRARQGRSSLVFYEQYF; CDR3 DNA: TGTGCCAGCAGCTTAAGGGCGAGACAGGGGCGAAGTTCACTGGTGTTCTACGAGCAGTACTTC; D gene: TRBD1; J gene: TRBJ2-7; clone size: few; V gene: TRBV7-2
CDR3 protein: CSAPSTGSEKLFF; CDR3 DNA: TGCAGTGCTCCTTCGACAGGGTCCGAAAAACTGTTTTTT; D gene: TRBD1; J gene: TRBJ1-4; clone size: many; V gene: TRBV20-1
CDR3 protein: CASSAATGGTYEQYF; CDR3 DNA: TGTGCCAGCAGTGCGGCCACAGGGGGAACGTACGAGCAGTACTTC; D gene: TRBD1; J gene: TRBJ2-7; clone size: many; V gene: TRBV27
CDR3 protein: CAISEPKAGEIQYF; CDR3 DNA: TGTGCCATCAGTGAGCCGAAGGCTGGGGAAATTCAGTACTTC; D gene: NA; J gene: TRBJ2-4; clone size: many; V gene: TRBV10-3
CDR3 protein: CASSGLSGRNTGELFF; CDR3 DNA: TGTGCCAGCAGCGGACTTAGCGGGAGGAACACCGGGGAGCTGTTTTTT; D gene: TRBD2; J gene: TRBJ2-2; clone size: few; V gene: TRBV2
CDR3 protein: CASRAGASTDTQYF; CDR3 DNA: TGCGCCAGCAGAGCGGGGGCTAGCACAGATACGCAGTATTTT; D gene: TRBD2; J gene: TRBJ2-3; clone size: many; V gene: TRBV5-1
CDR3 protein: CSVPDYGYTF; CDR3 DNA: TGCAGCGTTCCCGACTATGGCTACACCTTC; D gene: NA; J gene: TRBJ1-2; clone size: NA; V gene: TRBV29-1
CDR3 protein: CASSFNLNRGRSQPQHF; CDR3 DNA: TGTGCCAGCAGCTTCAACTTAAACAGGGGGCGTAGTCAGCCCCAGCATTTT; D gene: TRBD1; J gene: TRBJ1-5; clone size: many; V gene: TRBV7-2
CDR3 protein: CASATGSNTGELFF; CDR3 DNA: TGCGCCAGTGCAACAGGGTCGAACACCGGGGAGCTGTTTTTT; D gene: NA; J gene: TRBJ2-2; clone size: many; V gene: TRBV5-1
CDR3 protein: CASSQAQENSPLHF; CDR3 DNA: TGTGCCAGCTCACAAGCGCAGGAAAATTCACCCCTCCACTTT; D gene: NA; J gene: TRBJ1-6; clone size: many; V gene: TRBV18
CDR3 protein: CSAPRTGELFF; CDR3 DNA: TGCAGTGCTCCGCGGACCGGGGAGCTGTTTTTT; D gene: NA; J gene: TRBJ2-2; clone size: many; V gene: TRBV20-1
CDR3 protein: CASSPLAGAGTDTQYF; CDR3 DNA: TGTGCCAGCAGTCCGTTAGCGGGAGCGGGCACAGATACGCAGTATTTT; D gene: TRBD2; J gene: TRBJ2-3; clone size: NA; V gene: TRBV5-5
CDR3 protein: CRAPNTGARYGYTF; CDR3 DNA: TGCAGGGCCCCTAATACAGGAGCACGATATGGCTACACCTTC; D gene: NA; J gene: TRBJ1-2; clone size: many; V gene: TRBV20-1
CDR3 protein: CASSSPRRLGYTF; CDR3 DNA: TGTGCCAGCAGCTCACCTAGGAGGCTTGGCTACACCTTC; D gene: NA; J gene: TRBJ1-2; clone size: many; V gene: TRBV11-2
CDR3 protein: CASTDRSGGPQHF; CDR3 DNA: TGTGCCAGCACCGACAGATCCGGGGGGCCCCAGCATTTT; D gene: NA; J gene: TRBJ1-5; clone size: many; V gene: TRBV28
CDR3 protein: CASSGMGQGFIDEQFF; CDR3 DNA: TGTGCCAGCAGTGGTATGGGACAGGGTTTCATTGATGAGCAGTTCTTC; D gene: TRBD1; J gene: TRBJ2-1; clone size: NA; V gene: TRBV25-1
CDR3 protein: CASSSPGPALTF; CDR3 DNA: TGTGCCAGCAGTTCTCCGGGACCCGCCCTTACCTTC; D gene: NA; J gene: TRBJ1-2; clone size: many; V gene: TRBV12-3/TRBV12-4
CDR3 protein: CATSAATGTRDNEQFF; CDR3 DNA: TGTGCCACCTCAGCCGCAACCGGGACAAGGGACAATGAGCAGTTCTTC; D gene: NA; J gene: TRBJ2-1; clone size: NA; V gene: TRBV24-1
CDR3 protein: CASSLLGQSMNTEAFF; CDR3 DNA: TGTGCCAGCAGCTTACTGGGGCAGAGTATGAACACTGAAGCTTTCTTT; D gene: NA; J gene: TRBJ1-1; clone size: many; V gene: TRBV11-2
CDR3 protein: CASNPSGSTYEQYF; CDR3 DNA: TGTGCCAGCAATCCGAGCGGGAGTACCTACGAGCAGTACTTC; D gene: TRBD2; J gene: TRBJ2-7; clone size: few; V gene: TRBV6-2/TRBV6-3
CDR3 protein: CASSLVPPREAGSEQFF; CDR3 DNA: TGCGCCAGCAGCTTGGTCCCTCCACGGGAGGCGGGAAGTGAGCAGTTCTTC; D gene: TRBD2; J gene: TRBJ2-1; clone size: many; V gene: TRBV5-1
CDR3 protein: CASSLGAGGETQYF; CDR3 DNA: TGTGCCAGCAGCTTAGGGGCAGGGGGAGAGACCCAGTACTTC; D gene: TRBD1; J gene: TRBJ2-5; clone size: NA; V gene: TRBV7-2
CDR3 protein: CASSRLGGANEKLFF; CDR3 DNA: TGTGCCAGCAGCCGATTGGGGGGCGCCAATGAAAAACTGTTTTTT; D gene: NA; J gene: TRBJ1-4; clone size: many; V gene: TRBV6-5
CDR3 protein: CASAGGQSENEQFF; CDR3 DNA: TGCGCCAGCGCCGGTGGACAGTCAGAGAATGAGCAGTTCTTC; D gene: NA; J gene: TRBJ2-1; clone size: many; V gene: TRBV5-1